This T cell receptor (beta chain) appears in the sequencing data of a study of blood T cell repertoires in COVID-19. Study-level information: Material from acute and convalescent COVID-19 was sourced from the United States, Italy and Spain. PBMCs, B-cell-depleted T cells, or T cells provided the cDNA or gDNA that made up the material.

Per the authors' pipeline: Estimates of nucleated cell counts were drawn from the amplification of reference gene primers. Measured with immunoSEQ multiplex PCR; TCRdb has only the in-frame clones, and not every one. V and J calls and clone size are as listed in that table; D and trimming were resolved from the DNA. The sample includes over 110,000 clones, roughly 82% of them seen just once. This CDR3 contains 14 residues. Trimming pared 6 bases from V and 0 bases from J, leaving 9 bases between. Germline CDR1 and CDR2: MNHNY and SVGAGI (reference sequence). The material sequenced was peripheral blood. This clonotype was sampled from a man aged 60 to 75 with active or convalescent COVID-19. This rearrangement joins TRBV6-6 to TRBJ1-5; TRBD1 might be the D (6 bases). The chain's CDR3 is CASRDSFSNQPQHF. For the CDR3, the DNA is TGTGCCAGCAGGGACAGTTTTAGCAATCAGCCCCAGCATTTT.